This is a list of T cell receptor beta chains from one sample in a study of blood T cell repertoires in COVID-19. Method: immunoSEQ multiplex PCR; TCRdb's copy keeps in-frame clones and lacks some. The sample has over 250,000 clones, around 89% seen once. Sequenced material: peripheral blood. All receptors come from a woman in her sixties with acute or convalescent COVID-19. Each CDR3 is given with its conserved first and last residue. D genes are given only for firm matches. Clone size, where shown, is once, few, many, or a class for clones that have expanded.

v_call: TRBV4-2; d_call: TRBD1; cdr3_length: 15; clone_size: NA; j_call: TRBJ2-5; cdr3_nt: TGTGCCAGCAGCCAAGGACAGGGGGGATGGGAGACCCAGTACTTC; cdr3_aa: CASSQGQGGWETQYF
v_call: TRBV2; d_call: TRBD2; cdr3_length: 16; clone_size: NA; j_call: TRBJ2-1; cdr3_nt: TGTGCCAGCAGTGAAGCGGCTAGCGGGGGGGCTGATGAGCAGTTCTTC; cdr3_aa: CASSEAASGGADEQFF
v_call: TRBV5-6; d_call: TRBD1; cdr3_length: 18; clone_size: NA; j_call: TRBJ1-3; cdr3_nt: TGTGCCAGCAGCTTGGCCTCCGGACAGGGACTGTGGGGAAACACCATATATTTT; cdr3_aa: CASSLASGQGLWGNTIYF
v_call: TRBV29-1; d_call: TRBD1; cdr3_length: 16; clone_size: once; j_call: TRBJ2-2; cdr3_nt: TGCAGCGTAACCGCAACCGGGACAGAGAACACCGGGGAGCTGTTTTTT; cdr3_aa: CSVTATGTENTGELFF
v_call: TRBV6-2/TRBV6-3; d_call: TRBD1; cdr3_length: 17; clone_size: NA; j_call: TRBJ2-1; cdr3_nt: TGTGCCAGCAGTTACCCTAAACAGGGGGCGCAAGGGAATGAGCAGTTCTTC; cdr3_aa: CASSYPKQGAQGNEQFF
v_call: TRBV24-1; d_call: NA; cdr3_length: 14; clone_size: NA; j_call: TRBJ2-3; cdr3_nt: TGTGCCACCAGTGCAGGGTACGGCACAGATACGCAGTATTTT; cdr3_aa: CATSAGYGTDTQYF
v_call: TRBV10-3; d_call: NA; cdr3_length: 14; clone_size: NA; j_call: TRBJ1-1; cdr3_nt: TGTGCCATCAGTGAGCCGGGAGGAGGGCCTGAAGCTTTCTTT; cdr3_aa: CAISEPGGGPEAFF
v_call: TRBV5-1; d_call: NA; cdr3_length: 15; clone_size: once; j_call: TRBJ2-1; cdr3_nt: TGCGCCAGCAGCTTGGAAGCGGCGAGGGGGTATGAGCAGTTCTTC; cdr3_aa: CASSLEAARGYEQFF
v_call: TRBV5-4; d_call: TRBD1; cdr3_length: 16; clone_size: NA; j_call: TRBJ2-6; cdr3_nt: TGTGCCAGCAGCCCCCCAGGGGGCGCTGGGGCCAACGTCCTGACTTTC; cdr3_aa: CASSPPGGAGANVLTF
v_call: TRBV28; d_call: TRBD1; cdr3_length: 16; clone_size: NA; j_call: TRBJ1-2; cdr3_nt: TGTGCCAGCAGTTCCCCCGATCGGACAGGGAGAGCTGGCTACACCTTC; cdr3_aa: CASSSPDRTGRAGYTF
v_call: TRBV29-1; d_call: NA; cdr3_length: 14; clone_size: NA; j_call: TRBJ1-3; cdr3_nt: TGCAGCGTTGTTATCAGGGACTCTGGAAACACCATATATTTT; cdr3_aa: CSVVIRDSGNTIYF
v_call: TRBV27; d_call: TRBD1; cdr3_length: 16; clone_size: few; j_call: TRBJ2-3; cdr3_nt: TGTGCCAGCAGTTTAGGGTGGCAGGGGGCCATAGATACGCAGTATTTT; cdr3_aa: CASSLGWQGAIDTQYF
v_call: TRBV5-1; d_call: TRBD1; cdr3_length: 15; clone_size: once; j_call: TRBJ1-1; cdr3_nt: TGCGCCAGCAGCTTGAATTGGGACAGGGCCTCTGAAGCTTTCTTT; cdr3_aa: CASSLNWDRASEAFF
v_call: TRBV19; d_call: TRBD2; cdr3_length: 15; clone_size: NA; j_call: TRBJ2-1; cdr3_nt: TGTGCCAGTAGTCCTAGCGGGACCTCCTACAATGAGCAGTTCTTC; cdr3_aa: CASSPSGTSYNEQFF
v_call: TRBV5-8; d_call: NA; cdr3_length: 11; clone_size: NA; j_call: TRBJ1-1; cdr3_nt: TGTGCCAGCAGCTTTCCCGGTGAAGCTTTCTTT; cdr3_aa: CASSFPGEAFF
v_call: TRBV28; d_call: TRBD1; cdr3_length: 13; clone_size: NA; j_call: TRBJ2-1; cdr3_nt: TGTGCCAGCAGGGGACAGGGAGGCAATGAGCAGTTCTTC; cdr3_aa: CASRGQGGNEQFF
v_call: TRBV9; d_call: TRBD2; cdr3_length: 14; clone_size: NA; j_call: TRBJ2-7; cdr3_nt: TGTGCCAGCAGCGAAGGGACTAGTACCCACGAGCAGTACTTC; cdr3_aa: CASSEGTSTHEQYF
v_call: TRBV7-8; d_call: TRBD1; cdr3_length: 15; clone_size: NA; j_call: TRBJ1-1; cdr3_nt: TGTGCCAGCAGGCGCGCAGGGGGGTCAGGCACTGAAGCTTTCTTT; cdr3_aa: CASRRAGGSGTEAFF
v_call: TRBV5-1; d_call: NA; cdr3_length: 15; clone_size: NA; j_call: TRBJ2-3; cdr3_nt: TGCGCCAGCAGCTTGACCAGCGGAAGCACAGATACGCAGTATTTT; cdr3_aa: CASSLTSGSTDTQYF
v_call: TRBV28; d_call: TRBD1; cdr3_length: 15; clone_size: NA; j_call: TRBJ1-5; cdr3_nt: TGTGCCAGCCTACAAGGACAGGGGGCTGGCCAGCCCCAGCATTTT; cdr3_aa: CASLQGQGAGQPQHF
v_call: TRBV28; d_call: NA; cdr3_length: 15; clone_size: once; j_call: TRBJ2-7; cdr3_nt: TGTGCCAGCAGTTTACGTTTAGCGCGCACCTACGAGCAGTACTTC; cdr3_aa: CASSLRLARTYEQYF
v_call: TRBV28; d_call: TRBD1; cdr3_length: 16; clone_size: NA; j_call: TRBJ2-5; cdr3_nt: TGTGCCAGCAGTTCTCGAATCAGGGGGCTTTACGAGACCCAGTACTTC; cdr3_aa: CASSSRIRGLYETQYF
v_call: TRBV7-8; d_call: TRBD1; cdr3_length: 16; clone_size: NA; j_call: TRBJ1-1; cdr3_nt: TGTGCCAGCAGCTTCGACAGGGGTCCTATGAACACTGAAGCTTTCTTT; cdr3_aa: CASSFDRGPMNTEAFF
v_call: TRBV5-6; d_call: NA; cdr3_length: 14; clone_size: NA; j_call: TRBJ1-1; cdr3_nt: TGTGCCAGCAGCCGCTGGGCCCTGAACACTGAAGCTTTCTTT; cdr3_aa: CASSRWALNTEAFF
v_call: TRBV19; d_call: NA; cdr3_length: 16; clone_size: NA; j_call: TRBJ1-4; cdr3_nt: TGTGCCAGTAGTATCCCTCTGGGTTCGAGGAGTGAAAAACTGTTTTTT; cdr3_aa: CASSIPLGSRSEKLFF
v_call: TRBV28; d_call: TRBD1; cdr3_length: 19; clone_size: once; j_call: TRBJ1-5; cdr3_nt: TGTGCCAGCAGTGGCCTCGGGACAGACTCCAGATATAGCAATCAGCCCCAGCATTTT; cdr3_aa: CASSGLGTDSRYSNQPQHF
v_call: TRBV3-1/TRBV3-2; d_call: NA; cdr3_length: 15; clone_size: NA; j_call: TRBJ1-2; cdr3_nt: TGTGCCAGCAGCCCCCGGGGCGAGGGAGGCTATGGCTACACCTTC; cdr3_aa: CASSPRGEGGYGYTF
v_call: TRBV29-1; d_call: NA; cdr3_length: 13; clone_size: NA; j_call: TRBJ1-1; cdr3_nt: TGCAGCGTTGCCCCTACAGGGCCCACTGAAGCTTTCTTT; cdr3_aa: CSVAPTGPTEAFF
v_call: TRBV6-4; d_call: TRBD1; cdr3_length: 15; clone_size: NA; j_call: TRBJ2-3; cdr3_nt: TGTGCCAGCAGCGAGTGGACAGGGGCGGCAGATACGCAGTATTTT; cdr3_aa: CASSEWTGAADTQYF
v_call: TRBV7-9; d_call: NA; cdr3_length: 16; clone_size: once; j_call: TRBJ2-7; cdr3_nt: TGTGCCAGCAGCTTAGTTAGTGGGAGCGGTCGCTACGAGCAGTACTTC; cdr3_aa: CASSLVSGSGRYEQYF
v_call: TRBV27; d_call: TRBD1; cdr3_length: 13; clone_size: NA; j_call: TRBJ1-5; cdr3_nt: TGTGCCAGCAGCTCCGACAGGGGACAGCCCCAGCATTTT; cdr3_aa: CASSSDRGQPQHF
v_call: TRBV27; d_call: NA; cdr3_length: 17; clone_size: NA; j_call: TRBJ2-1; cdr3_nt: TGTGCCAGCAGGGCCGCGGGGGCCGGGACTCTCTACAATGAGCAGTTCTTC; cdr3_aa: CASRAAGAGTLYNEQFF
v_call: TRBV7-9; d_call: NA; cdr3_length: 14; clone_size: NA; j_call: TRBJ1-2; cdr3_nt: TGTGCCAGCAGCTCTCAGGAGGGGTTGGGAGGCTACACCTTC; cdr3_aa: CASSSQEGLGGYTF
v_call: TRBV4-1; d_call: NA; cdr3_length: 15; clone_size: once; j_call: TRBJ2-1; cdr3_nt: TGCGCCAGCAGCCAAGATCACCAGGGCCATATTGGGCAGTTCTTC; cdr3_aa: CASSQDHQGHIGQFF
v_call: TRBV6-4; d_call: NA; cdr3_length: 14; clone_size: once; j_call: TRBJ1-6; cdr3_nt: TGTGCCAGCGCCCGCTCGAGGGATAATTCACCCCTCCACTTT; cdr3_aa: CASARSRDNSPLHF
v_call: TRBV5-6; d_call: NA; cdr3_length: 13; clone_size: NA; j_call: TRBJ1-5; cdr3_nt: TGTGCCAGCAGCTTGAGTGAGGGAGGAGCCCAGCATTTT; cdr3_aa: CASSLSEGGAQHF
v_call: TRBV3-1/TRBV3-2; d_call: NA; cdr3_length: 15; clone_size: NA; j_call: TRBJ1-5; cdr3_nt: TGTGCCAGCAGCCAAGGTCAGGGAAGCAATCAGCCCCAGCATTTT; cdr3_aa: CASSQGQGSNQPQHF
v_call: TRBV11-3; d_call: TRBD2; cdr3_length: 13; clone_size: NA; j_call: TRBJ2-1; cdr3_nt: TGTGCCAGCAGCTTGGGACTATACAATGAGCAGTTCTTC; cdr3_aa: CASSLGLYNEQFF
v_call: TRBV7-3; d_call: NA; cdr3_length: 15; clone_size: NA; j_call: TRBJ2-3; cdr3_nt: TGTGCCAGCAGCTTGGCCGGGGAGAGCACAGATACGCAGTATTTT; cdr3_aa: CASSLAGESTDTQYF
v_call: TRBV15; d_call: TRBD2; cdr3_length: 16; clone_size: NA; j_call: TRBJ2-5; cdr3_nt: TGTGCCACCAGCAGCCGTCGGGGGGAAAACCAAGAGACCCAGTACTTC; cdr3_aa: CATSSRRGENQETQYF